The sequence of this T cell receptor (beta chain) was determined in a study of naive and memory T cell subsets. Notes on the study in general: Activation and differentiation may alter RNA-based TCR counts.

This clonotype was recorded a few times. Its matching antigen is unknown. Two oligonucleotides, mixed equimolar, formed the beta constant-region primer covering TRBC1 and TRBC2. Four rounds of PCR amplified the ligated cDNA using nested alpha and beta constant-region primers plus SP2. One entry per CDR3 protein, called by TCRdb with MiXCR from the UMI-ligation and nested PCR reads. The repertoire consists of tens of thousands of distinct CDR3 sequences, with around 13% occurring once and the leading ten covering 0.9% to 0.95%. V dropped 6 bases and J dropped 0 bases, with 15 bases sitting between them. There are 16 residues in the CDR3. The germline CDR1 and CDR2 sequences are MNHEY and SVGEGT.

The sequenced sample consisted of central memory CD4+ T cells from blood. This receptor was taken from a human donor in good health. V is TRBV6-2 or TRBV6-3 and J is TRBJ2-1, with D perhaps assigned TRBD1 or TRBD2 (5 bases each). CDR3 nucleotides: TGTGCCAGCAGAACTCAGAGGGGAGACTCCTACAATGAGCAGTTCTTC. Protein sequence: CASRTQRGDSYNEQFF.